This TCR beta chain is drawn from a study of shared clonotypes between healthy human individuals. Study-wide background: The people who gave samples were a couple of women and a few men aged 18 to 49. Findings and caveats of the study: As a rule, naive subsets had a larger estimated richness than memory subsets.

CDR1 and CDR2 (germline): SNHLY, FYNNEI. The CDR3 runs 15 residues. V was pared by 3 bases and J by 5 bases, with 5 bases of the junction left unmatched. A word on this clone: Its target is not known.

It was CD45RO-negative cells, positively selected for CCR7, that made up naive CD8 cells, with terminally differentiated effector memory CD45RA+ cells excluded. Assay used: immunoSEQ multiplex PCR; TCRdb lists only in-frame clones, some missing. The sample includes about 2.1 million clones, under 95% of them seen just once. The sequenced sample consisted of naive CD8+ T cells from PBMCs. The receptor was derived from a man aged 18 to 30 in good health. Some clones in this sample may be carry-over from other donors' samples. This rearrangement joins TRBV2 to TRBJ2-1; 9 bases are a match to TRBD2. In DNA form, the CDR3 reads TGTGCCAGCAGTGATTTACTAGCGGGTAACAATGAGCAGTTCTTC. Translating gives CASSDLLAGNNEQFF.